This entry lists 21 T cell receptor beta chains sequenced from one sample in a study of CD8 T cells in Susac syndrome. It was with random hexamers that 0.5 to 1 ug RNA was reverse transcribed. TCRdb called the immunoSEQ multiplex PCR reads again in MiXCR, with one record for every CDR3 protein. Among 180,000 or so distinct CDR3 sequences listed, around 96% were seen once. Material for sequencing was CD4+ T cells from PBMCs. The source is a human donor in good health.

The CDR3 loop reads CASSPIGGGNQPQHF. In nucleotides, the CDR3 is TGTGCCAGCAGCCCAATAGGGGGCGGCAATCAGCCCCAGCATTTT. The rearrangement joins TRBV7-2 to TRBJ1-5; 7 bases line up with TRBD1. Germline CDR1 is SGHTA and CDR2 is FQGNSA. The CDR3 has 15 residues. V was clipped by 5 bases and J by 2 bases; unmatched bases: 6.

The chain has TRBV25-1 and TRBJ2-5, with 10 positions matching TRBD2. Germline V gives CDR1 MGHDK, CDR2 SYGVNS. V shed 9 bases and J 1 base; nucleotides not matched to a gene: 5. This CDR3 contains 14 residues. The CDR3 DNA follows: TGTGCCAGTAAAGCGGGGGGGCTCCAAGAGACCCAGTACTTC. Translation: CASKAGGLQETQYF.

CDR3 loop: CASGSTGRAETQYF. Written as DNA, the CDR3 is TGTGCCAGCGGATCGACAGGGAGGGCAGAGACCCAGTACTTC. J is TRBJ2-5 and V is TRBV7-8; either TRBD1 or TRBD2 may supply D (7 bases each). There are 14 residues in the CDR3. Germline CDR1 is SGHVS and CDR2 is FQNEAQ. V gave up 8 bases and J gave up 4 bases, with 17 bases separating them.

The chain uses TRBV6-4 and TRBJ2-1, with 8 nucleotides matching TRBD2. The CDR3 is made up of 13 amino acids. The germline CDR1 and CDR2 sequences are MRHNA and SNTAGT. The J segment lost 9 bases and the V segment lost 2 bases, leaving 3 bases of the junction unmatched. The chain's CDR3 is CASSDLGLGEQFF. CDR3 nucleotides: TGTGCCAGCAGTGACCTGGGACTAGGTGAGCAGTTCTTC.

V is TRBV6-6 and J is TRBJ1-3; D gene uncertain. V shed 3 bases and J shed 0 bases, with 3 bases lying between them. This CDR3 has 13 amino acids. Germline V lookup: CDR1 MNHNY, CDR2 SVGAGI (reference sequence). CDR3 residues: CASSYASGNTIYF. The DNA for the CDR3 is TGTGCCAGCAGTTATGCCTCTGGAAACACCATATATTTT.

The chain couples TRBV20-1 to TRBJ2-7; 8 bases are a match to TRBD2. Germline trimming cut 0 bases from V and 3 bases from J; bases unmatched to any gene: 7. CDR3 size: 15 residues. Germline V lookup: CDR1 DFQATT, CDR2 SNEGSKA (reference sequence). The CDR3 is CSARDTAGGIYEQYF. The CDR3 coding sequence is TGCAGTGCTAGAGATACGGCGGGGGGAATCTACGAGCAGTACTTC.

V is TRBV20-1 and J is TRBJ1-1, with no clear D. The CDR3 spans 12 residues. Germline-derived CDR1 and CDR2 are DFQATT and SNEGSKA (reference sequence). With 6 bases removed from V and 6 bases from J, the gap between germline ends came to 14 bases. The DNA for the CDR3 is TGCAGTGCCAGTGAGGGAGGTGCTGAAGCTTTCTTT. Its protein is CSASEGGAEAFF.

The chain joins TRBV20-1 to TRBJ1-5; tentatively, D is TRBD1 (5 bases). Per germline, CDR1 DFQATT and CDR2 SNEGSKA (reference sequence). V dropped 0 bases and J dropped 2 bases, with 14 bases sitting between them. This CDR3 spans 16 amino acids. CDR3 sequence (DNA): TGCAGTGCTAGAGACAACCGGGGGTTCGGCAATCAGCCCCAGCATTTT. It codes for CSARDNRGFGNQPQHF.

The rearrangement links TRBV20-1 to TRBJ1-5; 7 bases map to TRBD1. The CDR3 runs 15 residues. In germline, CDR1 is DFQATT, CDR2 SNEGSKA (reference sequence). Unmatched junction bases numbered 11, after V lost 6 bases and J lost 3 bases. The CDR3 DNA reads TGCAGTGCCCAATACGAGGGGGCTATCAATCAGCCCCAGCATTTT. It is translated as CSAQYEGAINQPQHF.

The chain recombines TRBV5-1 with TRBJ2-7; the D gene is possibly TRBD1 (6 bases). Germline assignment: CDR1 SGHRS and CDR2 YFSETQ. Trimming removed 4 bases at V and 4 bases at J, with 18 bases between. The CDR3 runs 15 residues. CDR3 nucleotide sequence: TGCGCCAGCAGCCCAAACCTGGGGGCGGAGTACGAGCAGTACTTC. Protein sequence: CASSPNLGAEYEQYF.

This clonotype occurred once. The chain combines TRBV2 with TRBJ2-7; D is uncertain. Germline CDR1 is SNHLY and CDR2 is FYNNEI. V gave up 7 bases and J gave up 2 bases, with 12 bases separating them. This CDR3 has 13 residues. Here the CDR3 reads CASTMVQAYEQYF. For the CDR3, the DNA is TGTGCCAGCACAATGGTCCAGGCCTACGAGCAGTACTTC.

The chain is built from TRBV20-1 and TRBJ2-3, with D uncertain. In germline, CDR1 is DFQATT, CDR2 SNEGSKA (reference sequence). CDR3 length: 14 amino acids. The germline V and J ends were trimmed by 2 bases and 1 base, with 10 bases remaining between them. The CDR3 DNA reads as TGCAGTGCTAGACGGCGTCCCGGCACAGATACGCAGTATTTT. It is translated as CSARRRPGTDTQYF.

This clonotype has only one observation. The chain combines TRBV30 with TRBJ1-1; D gene ambiguous. The CDR3 sequence is 11 residues long. V lost 0 bases to trimming and J lost 8 bases, with 7 bases between them. From germline, CDR1 is GTSNPN and CDR2 SVGIG (reference sequence). The CDR3 coding sequence is TGTGCCTGGAGTGTAGAAAGAGAAGCTTTCTTT. Encoded protein: CAWSVEREAFF.

This clonotype was found a few times. The chain recombines TRBV7-2 with TRBJ2-5; no definite D call. This CDR3 is built from 16 residues. Trimming pared 1 base from V and 0 bases from J, leaving 12 bases between. Germline CDR1 SGHTA, CDR2 FQGNSA. This CDR3 reads CASSLGEWTDQETQYF. CDR3 nucleotides: TGTGCCAGCAGCTTAGGAGAATGGACGGACCAAGAGACCCAGTACTTC.

The chain employs TRBV12-3 or TRBV12-4 and TRBJ1-5; perhaps TRBD1 as D (6 bases). Trimming removed 1 base at V and 4 bases at J, with 14 bases between. The length of the CDR3 is 16 residues. The CDR3 sequence is CASSLGTAKGNQPQHF. The CDR3 region has the DNA TGTGCCAGCAGTTTAGGGACAGCTAAGGGGAATCAGCCCCAGCATTTT.

This rearrangement joins TRBV7-9 to TRBJ1-1, with D uncertain. Germline V CDR1 and CDR2: SEHNR, FQNEAQ (reference sequence). Trimming cost V 1 base and J 6 bases, with 12 bases left between them. The CDR3 covers 14 residues. CDR3 in amino acids: CASSLVGGQAEAFF. CDR3 DNA: TGTGCCAGCAGCTTAGTCGGAGGGCAGGCTGAAGCTTTCTTT.

The V call is TRBV5-6, the J call TRBJ2-7; 8 nucleotides match TRBD1. Germline CDR1 is SGHDT and CDR2 is YYEEEE. This CDR3 comprises 14 residues. V was pared by 7 bases and J by 3 bases, with 9 bases of the junction left unmatched. CDR3 nucleotide sequence: TGTGCCAGCTTCCCCCGGGACAGGTACTACGAGCAGTACTTC. Encoded protein: CASFPRDRYYEQYF.

The V call is TRBV29-1, the J call TRBJ1-1; D possibly corresponds to TRBD1 (5 bases). V lost 7 bases, J lost 3 bases, and 12 bases lay in between. In germline, CDR1 is SQVTM, CDR2 ANQGSEA. The CDR3 has 12 amino acids. Here the CDR3 DNA reads TGCAGCGCCGCGACAGTTGACACTGAAGCTTTCTTT. Translated, it gives CSAATVDTEAFF.

This clonotype appeared once. This chain connects TRBV18 to TRBJ2-1; 14 nucleotides line up with TRBD2. The V and J ends lost 6 bases and 5 bases, in that order; junction bases with no gene match: 3. Looked up from germline, CDR1 is KGHSH and CDR2 is LQKENI. The CDR3 runs to 15 residues. Written as DNA, the CDR3 is TGTGCCAGCTCCCAGACTAGCGGGGGGGACAATGAGCAGTTCTTC. Amino acids: CASSQTSGGDNEQFF.

This chain joins TRBV20-1 and TRBJ2-2; a possible D gene is TRBD1 (6 bases). Trimming cost V 2 bases and J 3 bases, with 13 bases left between them. This CDR3 spans 15 amino acids. Germline V gene data show CDR1 as DFQATT and CDR2 as SNEGSKA (reference sequence). The CDR3, as DNA: TGCAGTGCTAGACACCGGGACATCTACACCGGGGAGCTGTTTTTT. It is translated as CSARHRDIYTGELFF.

The gene calls are TRBV18 and TRBJ2-1, with a possible D match to TRBD2 (5 bases). This CDR3 spans 13 amino acids. V lost 3 bases to trimming and J lost 7 bases, with 10 bases between them. CDR1 is KGHSH and CDR2 is LQKENI in the germline V gene. The chain's CDR3 is CASSPSRENEQFF. CDR3 in DNA: TGTGCCAGCTCACCGTCAAGGGAGAATGAGCAGTTCTTC.